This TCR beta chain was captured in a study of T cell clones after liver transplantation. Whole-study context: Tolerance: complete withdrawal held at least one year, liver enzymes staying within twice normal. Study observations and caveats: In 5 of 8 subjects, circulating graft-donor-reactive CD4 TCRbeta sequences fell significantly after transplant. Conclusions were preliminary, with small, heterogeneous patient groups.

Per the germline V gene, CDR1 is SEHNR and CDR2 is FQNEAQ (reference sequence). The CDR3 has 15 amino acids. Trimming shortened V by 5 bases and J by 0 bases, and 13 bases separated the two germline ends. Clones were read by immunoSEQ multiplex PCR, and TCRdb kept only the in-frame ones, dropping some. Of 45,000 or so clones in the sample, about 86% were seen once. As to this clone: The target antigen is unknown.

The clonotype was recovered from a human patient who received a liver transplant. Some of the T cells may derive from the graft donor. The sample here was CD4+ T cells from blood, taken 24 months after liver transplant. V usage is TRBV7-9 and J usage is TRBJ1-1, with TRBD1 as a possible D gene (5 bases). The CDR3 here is CASSDQGPMNTEAFF. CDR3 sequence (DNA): TGTGCCAGCAGCGACCAGGGCCCGATGAACACTGAAGCTTTCTTT.